Listed below are T cell receptor beta chains from one sample, sequenced in a study of T cell changes during pregnancy in multiple sclerosis. The method was immunoSEQ multiplex PCR; TCRdb's version includes in-frame clones alone and lacks a portion of them. The sample lists under 70,000 clones; around 91% were seen once. This material consisted of peripheral blood, taken in the third trimester of pregnancy. Receptor source: a female donor in good health, enrolled as a control in a pregnancy study. The conserved cysteine and the conserved F or W are not part of the CDR3 here.

j_call v_call cdr3_aa
TRBJ2-7 TRBV6-6 ASSYPRGSSYEQY
TRBJ2-7 TRBV4-2 ASSQGNEQY
TRBJ2-1 TRBV4-2 ASSQTLSGDYEF
TRBJ1-1 TRBV12-5 ASGLTANTEAF
TRBJ1-1 TRBV6-1 ASSDGTGGNTEAF
TRBJ2-1 TRBV6-6 ASSLAGSQNEQF
TRBJ1-1 TRBV4-1 ASSQDPATGPPEAF
TRBJ2-1 TRBV29-1 SVVGTGSYNEQF
TRBJ2-1 TRBV9 ASSPRGSNEQF
TRBJ1-1 TRBV5-4 ASSSWRDTEAF
TRBJ2-1 TRBV28 ASSLGQGLFDEQF
TRBJ1-2 TRBV5-5 ASSPGGGLSGYT
TRBJ2-1 TRBV15 ATQPGAYNEQF
TRBJ1-5 TRBV6-1 ASGGRVNQPQH
TRBJ1-1 TRBV6-5 ASSLTGVDTEAF
TRBJ2-1 TRBV10-1 ASSGLGRNEQF
TRBJ2-7 TRBV18 ASSPWTSGGTGEQY
TRBJ1-2 TRBV19 ASMFGVEGYT
TRBJ2-1 TRBV5-1 ASSPGLAGDAYNEQF
TRBJ2-1 TRBV19 ASTYGGRYNEQF
TRBJ2-5 TRBV11-2 ASSLVAGTQY
TRBJ2-5 TRBV2 ASSQAGRGYQETQY
TRBJ2-5 TRBV27 ASSLRGNLETQY
TRBJ1-5 TRBV19 ASRDSNSNQPQH
TRBJ2-7 TRBV11-3 ASSFDSYGYEQY
TRBJ2-1 TRBV19 ASSMTSGRESYNEQF
TRBJ2-7 TRBV28 ASSLPGDEQY
TRBJ1-2 TRBV5-6 ASSPAGWQGGYT
TRBJ2-5 TRBV5-6 ASSLSGGAETQY
TRBJ1-5 TRBV28 ASSLQGSQPQH
TRBJ1-6 TRBV19 ASNLQGAYNSPLH
TRBJ1-2 TRBV5-1 ASSSPDRPYGYT
TRBJ2-1 TRBV7-2 ASSLEGAGRYNEQF
TRBJ2-5 TRBV5-1 ASSLGLAEDGTQY
TRBJ2-2 TRBV2 ATTDRLVYSGELF
TRBJ2-3 TRBV21-1 ASSSLLAGEDTDTQY
TRBJ1-1 TRBV23-1 ASGRSLQGAGNTEAF
TRBJ2-6 TRBV7-9 ASSSVGRGRSGANVLT
TRBJ1-1 TRBV15 ATGARTQNTEAF
TRBJ1-2 TRBV6-5 ASSSGTGLTNYGYT
TRBJ1-5 TRBV12-5 ASGHLGAGNQPQH
TRBJ2-7 TRBV6-1 ASSEAVTSSYEQY
TRBJ2-7 TRBV7-3 ASSWVGQGSYEQY
TRBJ2-7 TRBV29-1 SVQFGQSDEQY
TRBJ1-1 TRBV5-4 ASSRGDRALTEAF
TRBJ2-1 TRBV5-4 ASSPSQGLVSWQF
TRBJ1-4 TRBV16 ASSRGLLSMNEKLF
TRBJ2-5 TRBV7-8 ASSLPTVQETQY
TRBJ1-1 TRBV18 ASSPFRANTEAF
TRBJ2-5 TRBV7-9 ASSFPKDREGREETQY
TRBJ2-2 TRBV9 ASSVSTGELF
TRBJ2-1 TRBV5-1 ASSPEGAWNEQF
TRBJ2-7 TRBV29-1 SVGTSHSYEQY
TRBJ1-2 TRBV9 ASGGDTNYGYT
TRBJ1-4 TRBV27 ASSLSFSYGEKLF
TRBJ2-3 TRBV6-1 ASSVGDTDTQY
TRBJ1-5 TRBV19 ASSIARGSYSNQPQH
TRBJ2-1 TRBV6-6 ASSAQTGTSGIEQF
TRBJ2-5 TRBV11-2 ASSLGRVLETQY
TRBJ1-2 TRBV9 ASSVGPGGYGYT